The 3 T cell receptor beta chains in this list originate from one sample, sequenced in a study of blood T cell repertoires in COVID-19. Using immunoSEQ multiplex PCR, the repertoire was profiled, and TCRdb retains in-frame clones only, with some absent. The table lists hundreds of thousands of clones, 90% of them singletons. The sample consisted of PBMCs or T cells enriched from blood (not recorded which). The receptor set was obtained from a woman aged 18-35 years with acute COVID-19.

With respect to this clone: A junction boundary mismatches the germline segment, possibly from a read error. This chain links TRBV6-5 with TRBJ2-7; D is possibly TRBD2 (6 bases). CDR1 is MNHEY, CDR2 SVGAGI, per germline. The CDR3 runs 11 residues. The CDR3 here is CASSEIYEQYF. CDR3 nucleotide sequence: TGCGCCTCTAGCGAGATCTACGAGCAGTACTTC.

The rearrangement uses TRBV7-2 and TRBJ2-1; 10 bases are a match to TRBD2. V shed 0 bases and J 4 bases; nucleotides not matched to a gene: 6. Germline V lookup: CDR1 SGHTA, CDR2 FQGNSA. The CDR3 loop spans 17 amino acids. The DNA of the CDR3 is TGTGCCAGCAGCTTAGCCGCGGCTAGCGGGAGTTACAATGAGCAGTTCTTC. Translation: CASSLAAASGSYNEQFF.

The V and J genes are TRBV10-3 and TRBJ2-2; weak D call: TRBD2 (5 bases). The V gene lost 2 bases and the J gene lost 2 bases, with 9 bases spanning the gap. Germline CDR1 and CDR2: ENHRY and SYGVKD. This CDR3 contains 15 residues. CDR3 sequence: CAISERGINTGELFF. The CDR3 coding sequence is TGTGCCATCAGTGAGAGAGGGATTAACACCGGGGAGCTGTTTTTT.